This T cell receptor (beta chain) was retrieved from a study of neurological immune-mediated disorders. This clonotype was found many times. Time point specified: technical triplicate 2. TCRdb ran MiXCR on the 5' RACE reads and lists one entry per CDR3 protein. The profile covers about 59,000 distinct CDR3 sequences, with 24% appearing a single time and about 4.5% taken by the ten largest. V lost 6 bases to trimming and J lost 4 bases; unmatched junction nucleotides: 11. Germline assignment: CDR1 WSHSY and CDR2 SAAADI. This CDR3 region has 16 residues. Sequenced material: PBMCs. The chain is built from TRBV10-2 and TRBJ1-1; 10 bases are a match to TRBD1. This sequence originates from a man between 60 and 75 years old with HTLV-1-associated myelopathy (HAM/TSP). In DNA, the CDR3 is TGCGCCAGCAGGACCTTTTCGGGACAGGGGACCACTGAAGCTTTCTTT. Protein: CASRTFSGQGTTEAFF.